The rows below give T cell receptor beta chains drawn from one sample of a study of blood T cell repertoires in COVID-19. The method was immunoSEQ multiplex PCR; TCRdb's version includes in-frame clones alone and lacks a portion of them. Of 200,000 to 250,000 clones listed, around 85% are singletons. Material for sequencing was peripheral blood. These receptors were taken from a middle-aged woman with active or convalescent COVID-19. CDR3s include the opening cysteine and the closing phenylalanine or tryptophan. D genes are given only for firm matches. Size values are once, few and many counts, or a class for expanded clones, and some rows have none.

size	J	V	D	DNA	CDR3
.	TRBJ1-1	TRBV7-9	TRBD1	TGTGCCAGCAGCCCTCGACAGGGGGCCGCGAACACTGAAGCTTTCTTT	CASSPRQGAANTEAFF
.	TRBJ1-1	TRBV18	TRBD1	TGTGCCAGCTCACCAAGTATACAGGGGACGAACACTGAAGCTTTCTTT	CASSPSIQGTNTEAFF
.	TRBJ1-1	TRBV7-9	TRBD1	TGTGCCAGCAGTATAGCACTTATAGGGGGCACGGGGAACACTGAAGCTTTCTTT	CASSIALIGGTGNTEAFF
many	TRBJ1-1	TRBV3-1/TRBV3-2	.	TGTGCCAGCAGCCAACCTACGGCAGGGGCGAGCACTGAAGCTTTCTTT	CASSQPTAGASTEAFF
.	TRBJ1-2	TRBV2	.	TGTGCCAGCTATAGCCGGCAGGGTAACTATGGCTACACCTTC	CASYSRQGNYGYTF
.	TRBJ2-1	TRBV5-1	.	TGCGCCAGCAGCAAAGGACAGATGTCCTACAATGAGCAGTTCTTC	CASSKGQMSYNEQFF
once	TRBJ1-2	TRBV7-9	.	TGTGCCAGCAGCGATTCAGGGGTCGGCTACACCTTC	CASSDSGVGYTF
.	TRBJ1-1	TRBV10-3	.	TGTGCCATCAGTAACTCTCAGGGGTTCACTGAAGCTTTCTTT	CAISNSQGFTEAFF
once	TRBJ1-1	TRBV2	TRBD1	TGTGCCAGCAGCCTAGACAGGGCCAATTCGAACACTGAAGCTTTCTTT	CASSLDRANSNTEAFF
.	TRBJ1-2	TRBV5-6	.	TGTGCCAGCAGCTTACCCCGGGGGAGACTTGGCTACACCTTC	CASSLPRGRLGYTF
.	TRBJ1-1	TRBV30	TRBD1	TGTGCCTGGTCAGGGGGCGGGTGGGCTGAAGCTTTCTTT	CAWSGGGWAEAFF
many	TRBJ1-5	TRBV6-6	.	TGTGCCAGCAGTGATTGGGCCAATCAGCCCCAGCATTTT	CASSDWANQPQHF
.	TRBJ1-2	TRBV9	TRBD1	TGTGCCAGCAGCAGAGGTCCCGGGACAGGTAACTATGGCTACACCTTC	CASSRGPGTGNYGYTF
.	TRBJ2-7	TRBV6-6	.	TGTGCCAGCAGTTACCCCCGGGGTCGCACCTACGAGCAGTACTTC	CASSYPRGRTYEQYF
.	TRBJ1-5	TRBV27	.	TGTGCCAGCAGTTCGCGGGTGGATAGCAATCAGCCCCAGCATTTT	CASSSRVDSNQPQHF
once	TRBJ1-6	TRBV6-5	TRBD1	TGTGCCAGCAGTTACTCGAGCGGGACAGGGGCTCCACCCCTCCACTTT	CASSYSSGTGAPPLHF
.	TRBJ1-2	TRBV3-1/TRBV3-2	.	TGTGCCAGCAGCCCTATGACAGACTATGGCTACACCTTC	CASSPMTDYGYTF
few	TRBJ1-2	TRBV9	.	TGTGCCAGCAGTGAACTGACTAGGGCTGGGGGCTACACCTTC	CASSELTRAGGYTF
.	TRBJ1-5	TRBV27	.	TGTGCCAGCAGTTCGACGGGGGGACCCTACAATCAGCCCCAGCATTTT	CASSSTGGPYNQPQHF
few	TRBJ1-2	TRBV29-1	TRBD1	TGCAGCGTTGATGGGGGACAGGGAGGCTACACCTTC	CSVDGGQGGYTF
.	TRBJ2-5	TRBV19	.	TGTGCCAGTAGTATTCCAGGGATAGGACAGGAGACCCAGTACTTC	CASSIPGIGQETQYF
.	TRBJ1-2	TRBV29-1	.	TGCAGCGTTAGGAGATACGGGACAAACTATGGCTACACCTTC	CSVRRYGTNYGYTF
.	TRBJ1-6	TRBV7-9	.	TGTGCCAGCAGATTGAAGGGAGACTTGTATAATTCACCCCTCCACTTT	CASRLKGDLYNSPLHF
.	TRBJ2-7	TRBV6-5	.	TGTGCCAGCATCGACGACTTCTACGAGCAGTACTTC	CASIDDFYEQYF
.	TRBJ1-2	TRBV10-1	TRBD1	TGCGCCAGCAGTGATCTCCTTACAGGGGAGAAAACCTTC	CASSDLLTGEKTF
.	TRBJ1-1	TRBV5-1	.	TGCGCCAGCGCGGAGAACACTGAAGCTTTCTTT	CASAENTEAFF
once	TRBJ1-2	TRBV29-1	TRBD1	TGCAGCGTTGATGGGACAGGATCCTATGGCTACACCTTC	CSVDGTGSYGYTF
.	TRBJ2-3	TRBV19	.	TGTGCCAGTACCTCCGGGACACCCTACACCACAGATACGCAGTATTTT	CASTSGTPYTTDTQYF
.	TRBJ1-1	TRBV11-2	.	TGTGCCAGCAGCTTAGGGTGGCTGAACACTGAAGCTTTCTTT	CASSLGWLNTEAFF
.	TRBJ1-6	TRBV19	.	TGTGCCAGTAGTACAGTACAAGGAGGGAACCCCCACTTT	CASSTVQGGNPHF
.	TRBJ1-1	TRBV18	.	TGTGCCAGCTCACCACTCGGGGGGAACACTGAAGCTTTCTTT	CASSPLGGNTEAFF
.	TRBJ2-3	TRBV7-3	TRBD2	TGTGCCAGCAGCTTAATGACTAGCGGGGGGGTCGATACGCAGTATTTT	CASSLMTSGGVDTQYF
.	TRBJ2-1	TRBV6-5	TRBD2	TGTGCCAGCAGGTTAACTAGCGGTCCCTACAATGAGCAGTTCTTC	CASRLTSGPYNEQFF
few	TRBJ2-1	TRBV6-2/TRBV6-3	TRBD2	TGTGCCAGCAGTGTGGGGACTAGCGGGGTAAGCTCCTACAATGAGCAGTTCTTC	CASSVGTSGVSSYNEQFF
.	TRBJ1-3	TRBV18	.	TGTGCCAGCTCACCATCAGTTGGAAACACCATATATTTT	CASSPSVGNTIYF
.	TRBJ1-3	TRBV9	.	TGTGCCAGCAGCGCGGTTGAAACCGGGACTCCGGGGAGAAACACCATATATTTT	CASSAVETGTPGRNTIYF
once	TRBJ1-1	TRBV10-3	TRBD1	TGTGCCATCAGTGTGGGACAGTTGAACACTGAAGCTTTCTTT	CAISVGQLNTEAFF
.	TRBJ1-6	TRBV27	.	TGTGCCAGCAGTTTAGCCAGGGGTGTGGATTCACCCCTCCACTTT	CASSLARGVDSPLHF
.	TRBJ2-3	TRBV24-1	.	TGTGCCACCAGTGAAACTACGACCCGCACAGATACGCAGTATTTT	CATSETTTRTDTQYF
few	TRBJ2-7	TRBV5-4	.	TGTGCCAGCAGCTTGGGGCCAGGGGCGTCCTACGAGCAGTACTTC	CASSLGPGASYEQYF
.	TRBJ1-1	TRBV6-6	.	TGTGCCAGCAGTCTAGAGGGAGGGGCCAGGATAGGGAACACTGAAGCTTTCTTT	CASSLEGGARIGNTEAFF
.	TRBJ2-2	TRBV28	.	TGTGCCAGCAGCCGAGACAGGAACACCGGGGAGCTGTTTTTT	CASSRDRNTGELFF
.	TRBJ1-1	TRBV29-1	.	TGCAGCGTTATGTCCGACAGGAGAGTGACTGAAGCTTTCTTT	CSVMSDRRVTEAFF
.	TRBJ2-5	TRBV28	.	TGTGCCAGCAGCTCCAACACAGGCAGGGGAGAGACCCAGTACTTC	CASSSNTGRGETQYF
.	TRBJ2-3	TRBV3-1/TRBV3-2	TRBD2	TGTGCCAGCAGCCAAGTAACTAGCGGGGGGGGCACAGATACGCAGTATTTT	CASSQVTSGGGTDTQYF
few	TRBJ1-1	TRBV6-6	.	TGTGCCAGCAGTTCCGGGGGTATCACTGAAGCTTTCTTT	CASSSGGITEAFF